Listed below are T cell receptor beta chains from one sample, sequenced in a study of early T cells in non-severe SARS-CoV-2 infection. MiXCR, run by TCRdb on the 5' RACE reads, gives a single entry per CDR3 protein. The profile shows tens of thousands of distinct CDR3 sequences, 9% to 15% of them singletons. Sequenced sample: whole blood. These receptors came from an adult who was a healthcare worker with PCR-confirmed SARS-CoV-2 infection or an uninfected control (not recorded which). Both conserved end residues are part of each CDR3. A D gene is named only where the DNA matches it firmly. Rows may omit the clone size; those that give it use once, few, many or a size class.

17 | TRBJ2-1 | few | TRBD2 | TRBV15 | TGTGCCACCAGCAGAGATCCAAGCGGGAGCTCCTACAATGAGCAGTTCTTC | CATSRDPSGSSYNEQFF
11 | TRBJ2-3 | many | - | TRBV7-9 | TGTGCCAGCAGCTTATCAGATACGCAGTATTTT | CASSLSDTQYF
17 | TRBJ2-1 | - | TRBD2 | TRBV6-2/TRBV6-3 | TGTGCCAGCAGTCCCTGGGGGAAGCGGGGCCTCTACAATGAGCAGTTCTTC | CASSPWGKRGLYNEQFF
14 | TRBJ2-5 | few | - | TRBV5-4 | TGTGCCAGCAGCCATAGGACGGTCGAAGAGACCCAGTACTTC | CASSHRTVEETQYF
14 | TRBJ2-7 | - | TRBD1 | TRBV3-1 | TGTGCCAGCAGCCACGCCTCGACAGGGTACGAGCAGTACTTC | CASSHASTGYEQYF
15 | TRBJ2-1 | few | TRBD1 | TRBV12-3/TRBV12-4 | TGTGCCAGCAGTCCTCAGGGACAGGTGTACAATGAGCAGTTCTTC | CASSPQGQVYNEQFF
16 | TRBJ2-1 | - | TRBD2 | TRBV29-1 | TGCAGCGTTGAAGGGACTAGCGGGGGGTCTTACAATGAGCAGTTCTTC | CSVEGTSGGSYNEQFF
14 | TRBJ2-1 | - | - | TRBV29-1 | TGCAGCGTTCCCTGGCGGGGGCGAAACAATGAGCAGTTCTTC | CSVPWRGRNNEQFF
16 | TRBJ2-7 | - | TRBD2 | TRBV6-5 | TGTGCCAGCAGTTACTCCGGCGGGGGGAGCTCCTACGAGCAGTACTTC | CASSYSGGGSSYEQYF
12 | TRBJ2-1 | - | - | TRBV13 | TGTGCCAGCGGGGCTAGAGTCAATGAGCAGTTCTTC | CASGARVNEQFF
16 | TRBJ2-5 | few | TRBD2 | TRBV5-1 | TGCGCCAGCAACCCCGGGACTAGCGGCGGACAAGAGACCCAGTACTTC | CASNPGTSGGQETQYF
15 | TRBJ2-4 | few | - | TRBV21-1 | TGTGCCAGCAGCAAAGACCCTTCTAGCGAGGGCATTCAGTACTTC | CASSKDPSSEGIQYF
14 | TRBJ2-3 | - | - | TRBV11-2 | TGTGCCAGCAGCAAGAGGCAGCTAACAGATACGCAGTATTTT | CASSKRQLTDTQYF
18 | TRBJ1-3 | few | - | TRBV5-1 | TGCGCCAGCAGCCCTTCAGGAGGGGCAAGCAGCTCTGGAAACACCATATATTTT | CASSPSGGASSSGNTIYF
14 | TRBJ2-7 | many | - | TRBV18 | TGTGCCAGCTCACCACCAGTCAGAACATACGAGCAGTACTTC | CASSPPVRTYEQYF
15 | TRBJ2-7 | many | TRBD2 | TRBV11-2 | TGTGCCAGCAGGGAAAATAGCGGGAGGCCCCACGAGCAGTACTTC | CASRENSGRPHEQYF
17 | TRBJ2-6 | - | - | TRBV7-9 | TGTGCCAGCAGCCACACGGACAGCCTCTCTGGGGCCAACGTCCTGACTTTC | CASSHTDSLSGANVLTF